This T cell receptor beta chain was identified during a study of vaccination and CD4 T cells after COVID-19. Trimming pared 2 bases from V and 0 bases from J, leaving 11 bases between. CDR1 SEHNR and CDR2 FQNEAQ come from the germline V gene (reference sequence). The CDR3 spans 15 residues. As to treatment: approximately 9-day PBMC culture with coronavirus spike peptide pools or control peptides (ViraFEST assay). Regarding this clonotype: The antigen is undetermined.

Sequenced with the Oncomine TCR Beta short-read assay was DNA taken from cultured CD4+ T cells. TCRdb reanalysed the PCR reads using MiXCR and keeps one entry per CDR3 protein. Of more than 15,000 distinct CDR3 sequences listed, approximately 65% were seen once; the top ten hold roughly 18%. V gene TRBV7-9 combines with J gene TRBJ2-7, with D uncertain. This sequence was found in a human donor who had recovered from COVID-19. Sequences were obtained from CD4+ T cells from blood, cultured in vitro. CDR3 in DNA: TGTGCCAGCAGCTTATGGCCGGAGAGCTCCTACGAGCAGTACTTC. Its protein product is CASSLWPESSYEQYF. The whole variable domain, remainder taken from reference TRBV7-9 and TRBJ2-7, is DTGVSQNPRHKITKRGQNVTFRCDPISEHNRLYWYRQTLGQGPEFLTYFQNEAQLEKSRLLSDRFSAERPKGSFSTLEIQRTEQGDSAMYLCASSLWPESSYEQYFGPGTRLTVT.